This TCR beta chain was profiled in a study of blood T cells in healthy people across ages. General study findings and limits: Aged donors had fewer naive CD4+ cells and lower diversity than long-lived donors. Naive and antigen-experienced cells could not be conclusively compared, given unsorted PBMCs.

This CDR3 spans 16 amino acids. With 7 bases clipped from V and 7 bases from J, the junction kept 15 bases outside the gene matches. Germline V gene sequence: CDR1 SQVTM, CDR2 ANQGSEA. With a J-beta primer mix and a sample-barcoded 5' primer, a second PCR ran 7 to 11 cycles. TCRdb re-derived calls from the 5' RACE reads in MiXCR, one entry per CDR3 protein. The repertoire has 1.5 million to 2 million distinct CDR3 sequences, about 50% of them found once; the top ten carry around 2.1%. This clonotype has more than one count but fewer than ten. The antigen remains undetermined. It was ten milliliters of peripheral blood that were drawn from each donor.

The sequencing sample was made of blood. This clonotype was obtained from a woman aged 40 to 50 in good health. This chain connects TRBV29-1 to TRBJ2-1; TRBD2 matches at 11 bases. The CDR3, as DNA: TGCAGCGACATAGCGGGGGGGATAATTTATACAAATGAGCAGTTCTTC. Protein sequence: CSDIAGGIIYTNEQFF.